This is a list of T cell receptor beta chains from one sample in a study of cytomegalovirus exposure and HLA in healthy donors. Assay: immunoSEQ multiplex PCR; the TCRdb copy retains only in-frame clones and omits some. The repertoire has about 94,000 clones, approximately 76% of them found once; the top ten carry 7.1%. The sample taken for sequencing was PBMCs. The receptors were sampled from a man aged 40-50 years in good health and CMV-seropositive. CDR3s include the opening cysteine and the closing phenylalanine or tryptophan. The D gene is left open where the match is weak. The size of a clone is reported for some rows only, either as once, few or many, or as a class for expanded clones.

V gene	D gene	J gene	clone size	CDR3 DNA	CDR3 protein
TRBV10-1	.	TRBJ2-3	.	TGCGCCAGCAGTGAGTCGACAGGTTTGGGTACAGATACGCAGTATTTT	CASSESTGLGTDTQYF
TRBV7-9	TRBD1	TRBJ1-4	.	TGTGCCAGCAGCCCCACATCATTCGGACAGGGGCGCGTTAATGAAAAACTGTTTTTT	CASSPTSFGQGRVNEKLFF
TRBV28	TRBD2	TRBJ2-7	.	TGTGCCAGCAGGCTAGCGGGCGGGACCTACGAGCAGTACTTC	CASRLAGGTYEQYF
TRBV5-6	TRBD1	TRBJ2-5	.	TGTGCCAGCAGCGGGACAGGGGCCCAAGAGACCCAGTACTTC	CASSGTGAQETQYF
TRBV5-1	TRBD2	TRBJ2-5	.	TGCGCCAGCAGCTTCTCCCCTAGCGGATCCCAAGAGACCCAGTACTTC	CASSFSPSGSQETQYF
TRBV6-1	TRBD1	TRBJ1-2	.	TGTGCCAGCAGTGACAGGGGGTTCCCTAACTATGGCTACACCTTC	CASSDRGFPNYGYTF
TRBV28	.	TRBJ2-1	.	TGTGCCAGCAGTTTACCTAGCGTCAATGAGCAGTTCTTC	CASSLPSVNEQFF
TRBV11-2	TRBD2	TRBJ2-1	few	TGTGCCAGCAGCGACGGGACTAGCGGGACCAAAAACAATGAGCAGTTCTTC	CASSDGTSGTKNNEQFF
TRBV6-1	.	TRBJ2-2	.	TGTGCCAGCAGTGGTCGTGAGGGTTGGAGCGGGGAGCTGTTTTTT	CASSGREGWSGELFF
TRBV5-6	.	TRBJ1-2	once	TGTGCCAGCAGCTCGACAGTGTCTAGGGACTATGGCTACACCTTC	CASSSTVSRDYGYTF
TRBV11-2	.	TRBJ2-5	.	TGTGCCAGCAGCTTAGTCGCCCGAAGAAGAGGGAATTTGTTCGAGACCCAGTACTTC	CASSLVARRRGNLFETQYF
TRBV27	.	TRBJ2-7	.	TGTGCCAGCAGTCGGTCGCACCGGGACTACGAGCAGTACTTC	CASSRSHRDYEQYF
TRBV7-2	TRBD2	TRBJ2-6	.	TGTGCCAGCAGCTTGGGGACTAGCGGGAAGTCTGGGGCCAACGTCCTGACTTTC	CASSLGTSGKSGANVLTF
TRBV4-1	TRBD2	TRBJ2-5	few	TGCGCCAGCAGCCAATGGTTAGGAGGGTTTCGACTAGCGGGAAGACTGGGGGAGACCCAGTACTTC	CASSQWLGGFRLAGRLGETQYF
TRBV7-9	TRBD2	TRBJ2-7	.	TGTGCCAGCAGCTTAACGCCGGGACTAGCGCGCGAGCAGTACTTC	CASSLTPGLAREQYF
TRBV9	TRBD2	TRBJ2-6	.	TGTGCCAGCAGCGTAGGCGGGGGGTCAGGGGCCAACGTCCTGACTTTC	CASSVGGGSGANVLTF
TRBV9	.	TRBJ2-1	few	TGTGCCAGCAGCGCACTAGCTGCTAACTACAATGAGCAGTTCTTC	CASSALAANYNEQFF
TRBV9	TRBD1	TRBJ2-7	.	TGTGCCAGCAGCCCCCGGACAGGGGTCTACGAGCAGTACTTC	CASSPRTGVYEQYF
TRBV5-1	TRBD2	TRBJ2-3	.	TGCGCCAGCAGCGGGACTAGCGGCACATTGGATACGCAGTATTTT	CASSGTSGTLDTQYF
TRBV6-4	.	TRBJ1-6	.	TGTGCCAGCAGCCCTTCAGGGGAAGGTAATTCACCCCTCCACTTT	CASSPSGEGNSPLHF
TRBV28	TRBD2	TRBJ2-3	.	TGTGCCAGCAGTTCCCCGGGGACTAGCGGGGCAGATACGCAGTATTTT	CASSSPGTSGADTQYF
TRBV7-9	.	TRBJ2-7	few	TGTGCCAGCAGCTTAAGCGGGCGCTCCTACGAGCAGTACTTC	CASSLSGRSYEQYF
TRBV5-4	.	TRBJ1-3	few	TGTGCCAGCAGCTTGGGAGACAATCCTGGAAACACCATATATTTT	CASSLGDNPGNTIYF
TRBV6-1	.	TRBJ2-1	.	TGTGCCAGCAGAGGGGTAATTGATGAGCAGTTCTTC	CASRGVIDEQFF
TRBV7-7	.	TRBJ2-3	.	TGTGCTAGCAGCTCTCAGGGGCGGGGGACAGATACGCAGTATTTT	CASSSQGRGTDTQYF
TRBV5-4	TRBD1	TRBJ2-2	.	TGTGCCAGCAGCGGGGGACAGGGGGCGCGGCTGACCGCCGGGGAGCTGTTTTTT	CASSGGQGARLTAGELFF
TRBV7-9	TRBD2	TRBJ2-1	.	TGTGCCAGCAGCGGCCGGACTAGCGGTGATAGGCTCTTC	CASSGRTSGDRLF
TRBV27	TRBD2	TRBJ2-3	.	TGTGCCAGCAGTTTTAGGCCGGGACTAGTAACAGATACGCAGTATTTT	CASSFRPGLVTDTQYF
TRBV7-8	.	TRBJ2-1	.	TGTGCCAGCAGCTTAGACAGGGCGAATGAGCAGTTCTTC	CASSLDRANEQFF
TRBV7-8	TRBD2	TRBJ2-1	.	TGTGCCAGCAGCCCCAGACTAGCGGGAGCCGACCCCTTCTACAATGAGCAGTTCTTC	CASSPRLAGADPFYNEQFF
TRBV2	TRBD1	TRBJ2-7	.	TGTGCCAGCAGTGGGGGACAGGGATCCTACGAGCAGTACTTC	CASSGGQGSYEQYF
TRBV5-4	TRBD1	TRBJ1-6	.	TGTGCCAGCAGCCGGACAGGGGGAGGTTCACCCCTCCACTTT	CASSRTGGGSPLHF
TRBV7-9	.	TRBJ2-3	.	TGTGCCAGCAGCGGCCGCCCCCAGGGCTGGAGCACAGATACGCAGTATTTT	CASSGRPQGWSTDTQYF
TRBV6-6	TRBD2	TRBJ2-7	few	TGTGCCAGCAGTTACGAACGGGGGGAATCCCTCGAGCAGTACTTC	CASSYERGESLEQYF
TRBV6-1	.	TRBJ1-1	few	TGTGCCAGCAGTGTATCAGGGGTGGATGAAGCTTTCTTT	CASSVSGVDEAFF